The present T cell receptor (beta chain) was sequenced within a study of blood T cell repertoires in COVID-19. The J segment lost 6 bases and the V segment lost 0 bases, leaving 2 bases of the junction unmatched. Germline CDR1 and CDR2: SGHRS and YFSETQ. This CDR3 spans 15 amino acids. Adults between roughly 18 and 90 years of age took part from about two dozen US areas. Self-reported history from a screening survey and questionnaire set each donor's cohort. On this clone itself: The sample carries other DNA sequences with the same CDR3.

Original analysis: Using reference gene primer amplification, nucleated cell counts were estimated. Profiled with immunoSEQ multiplex PCR; TCRdb holds only in-frame clones, not every one. That table furnishes V, J and clone size, whereas the DNA furnished D and trimming. The profile covers roughly 240,000 clones, with around 89% appearing a single time and 2% to 2.5% taken by the ten largest. Sequences were obtained from PBMCs or T cells enriched from blood (not recorded which). The TCR originated in a woman between 40 and 55 years old with acute COVID-19. This chain joins TRBV5-1 and TRBJ1-6; 8 nucleotides match TRBD1. CDR3 protein: CASSLGQGFNSPLHF. CDR3 DNA: TGCGCCAGCAGCTTGGGACAGGGGTTTAATTCACCCCTCCACTTT.